The rows below give T cell receptor beta chains drawn from one sample of a study of shared clonotypes between healthy human individuals. Using immunoSEQ multiplex PCR, the repertoire was profiled, and TCRdb retains in-frame clones only, with some absent. There are more than 550,000 clones in the sample; 90% occur only once, and more than 30% lies in the top ten. The sequencing sample was made of memory CD8+ T cells from PBMCs. The receptors were gathered from a man aged 18 to 29 in good health. Some clones in this sample may be carry-over from other donors' samples. CDR3s include the opening cysteine and the closing phenylalanine or tryptophan. Fields, in order: J gene, V gene, D gene, clone size, CDR3 DNA, CDR3 protein. D genes are given only for firm matches. A row's size may be missing; if present it is once, few, many or a size class.

TRBJ2-3	TRBV2	.	.	TGTGCCAGCAGCGGGAAGGGGAGTCAATCAGATACGCAGTATTTT	CASSGKGSQSDTQYF
TRBJ2-3	TRBV7-3	.	many	TGTGCCAGCAGCTTAACTCTAGCGAGTAGCACAGATACGCAGTATTTT	CASSLTLASSTDTQYF
TRBJ1-5	TRBV28	.	.	TGTGCCAGCAGTTTGGGTTGGTATAGCAATCAGCCCCAGCATTTT	CASSLGWYSNQPQHF
TRBJ2-6	TRBV9	.	.	TGTGCCAGCAGCGTCCCATTCCTATCTGGGCCTGGGGCCAACGTCCTGACTTTC	CASSVPFLSGPGANVLTF
TRBJ2-7	TRBV2	TRBD2	.	TGTGCCAGCAGTCCACCCGGGACTAGGGGCGAGCAGTACTTC	CASSPPGTRGEQYF
TRBJ2-7	TRBV7-8	.	.	TGTGCCAGCAGCTTAATAAGCGGCGAAGTCTACGAGCAGTACTTC	CASSLISGEVYEQYF
TRBJ2-7	TRBV29-1	.	.	TGCAGCGTTGAAGGGCTAGCGTACAACGAGCAGTACTTC	CSVEGLAYNEQYF
TRBJ2-3	TRBV6-1	.	.	TGTGCCAGCCATCGGTCCGGGAGCACAGATACGCAGTATTTT	CASHRSGSTDTQYF
TRBJ1-4	TRBV7-3	.	.	TGTGCCAGCAGCGAGATGACAGCCAATAATGAAAAACTGTTTTTT	CASSEMTANNEKLFF
TRBJ2-7	TRBV2	.	.	TGTGCCAGCAGTGAACGAACGGAGGACAACTACGAGCAGTACTTC	CASSERTEDNYEQYF
TRBJ2-3	TRBV7-6	.	.	TGTGCCAGCAGCGATAGCCTGGGGGCTAGCGACACTAGCACAGATACGCAGTATTTT	CASSDSLGASDTSTDTQYF
TRBJ2-1	TRBV10-2	.	.	TGCGCCAGCGAGGGGCAGTACAATGAGCAGTTCTTC	CASEGQYNEQFF
TRBJ1-1	TRBV7-9	.	.	TGTGCCAGCAGCGGACCTCTCCCGACGGCTTTCTTT	CASSGPLPTAFF
TRBJ2-7	TRBV9	TRBD1	.	TGTGCCAGCAGCGTAGGGGGTTTAGGGACAGGAGCCTACGAGCAGTACTTC	CASSVGGLGTGAYEQYF
TRBJ1-1	TRBV6-4	.	.	TGTGCCAGCAGCCCCAAAGGGGGTCGTGGAACTGAAGCTTTCTTT	CASSPKGGRGTEAFF
TRBJ2-2	TRBV6-6	.	.	TGTGCCAGCAGTTCCTTGTCCCAAGAATACGGGGAGCTGTTTTTT	CASSSLSQEYGELFF
TRBJ2-7	TRBV4-3	TRBD1	.	TGCGCCAGCAGCCAAGATAACGGACAGGGGAACGAGCAGTACTTC	CASSQDNGQGNEQYF
TRBJ2-2	TRBV29-1	.	.	TGCAGCGTCCGTTGGGGTACCGGGGAGCTGTTTTTT	CSVRWGTGELFF
TRBJ2-3	TRBV28	.	.	TGTGCCAGCAGTTTCGCCAGGGCGAGGGCAGATACGCAGTATTTT	CASSFARARADTQYF
TRBJ2-3	TRBV15	.	many	TGTGCCACCTCCCGGGACACGGGGAGAAATACGCAGTATTTT	CATSRDTGRNTQYF
TRBJ2-7	TRBV4-1	.	.	TGCGCCAGCAGCCAAGAATATTGGAACCACGAGCAGTACTTC	CASSQEYWNHEQYF
TRBJ2-2	TRBV7-9	.	.	TGTGCCAGCAGCTTTAGCGGATCGAACACCGGGGAGCTGTTTTTT	CASSFSGSNTGELFF